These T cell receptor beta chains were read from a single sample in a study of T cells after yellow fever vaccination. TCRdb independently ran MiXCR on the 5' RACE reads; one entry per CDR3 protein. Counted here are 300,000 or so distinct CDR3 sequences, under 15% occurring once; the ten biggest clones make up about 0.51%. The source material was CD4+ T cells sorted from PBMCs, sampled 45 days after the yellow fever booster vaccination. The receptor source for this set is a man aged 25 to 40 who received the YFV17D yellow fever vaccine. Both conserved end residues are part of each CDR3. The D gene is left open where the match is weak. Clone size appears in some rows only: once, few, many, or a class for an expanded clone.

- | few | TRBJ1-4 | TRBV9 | CASSVDVQAGEKLFF | TGTGCCAGCAGCGTAGACGTCCAGGCGGGTGAAAAACTGTTTTTT
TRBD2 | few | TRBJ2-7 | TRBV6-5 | CASSYPKLAPTYEQYF | TGTGCCAGCAGTTACCCAAAACTAGCGCCCACCTACGAGCAGTACTTC
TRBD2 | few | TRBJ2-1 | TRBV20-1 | CSARGLAGGYNEQFF | TGCAGTGCTAGGGGGCTAGCGGGAGGCTACAATGAGCAGTTCTTC
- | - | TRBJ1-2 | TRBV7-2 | CASSLGLVANYGYTF | TGTGCCAGCAGCTTGGGACTAGTCGCTAACTATGGCTACACCTTC
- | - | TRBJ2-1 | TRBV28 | CASSLTRDSYNEQFF | TGTGCCAGCAGCCTCACTAGGGACTCCTACAATGAGCAGTTCTTC
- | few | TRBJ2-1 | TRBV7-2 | CASSLDWTSNEQFF | TGTGCCAGCAGCTTGGACTGGACGAGCAATGAGCAGTTCTTC
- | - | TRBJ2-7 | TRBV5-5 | CASSSPGTSSYEQYF | TGTGCCAGCAGCAGCCCCGGGACTTCCAGCTACGAGCAGTACTTC
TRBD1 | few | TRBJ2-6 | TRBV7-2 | CASSGQGGGANVLTF | TGTGCCAGCAGCGGACAGGGGGGTGGGGCCAACGTCCTGACTTTC
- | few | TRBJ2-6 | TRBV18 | CASSPIPTGTGANVLTF | TGTGCCAGCTCACCGATACCCACAGGGACTGGGGCCAACGTCCTGACTTTC
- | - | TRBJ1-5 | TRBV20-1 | CSAPITGTVEGPQHF | TGCAGTGCTCCCATCACCGGGACGGTGGAGGGGCCCCAGCATTTT
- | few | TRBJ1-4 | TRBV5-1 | CASSLKGTNEKLFF | TGCGCCAGCAGCTTAAAGGGAACTAATGAAAAACTGTTTTTT
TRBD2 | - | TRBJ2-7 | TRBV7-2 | CASNFRAGAHEQYF | TGTGCCAGCAATTTCCGAGCGGGAGCCCACGAGCAGTACTTC
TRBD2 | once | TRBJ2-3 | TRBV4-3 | CACSLGLAGRTDTQYF | TGCGCCTGCAGCCTCGGACTAGCGGGACGCACAGATACGCAGTATTTT
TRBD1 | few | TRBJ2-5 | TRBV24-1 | CATSDTTGGSKETQYF | TGTGCCACCAGTGACACGACAGGGGGCTCGAAAGAGACCCAGTACTTC
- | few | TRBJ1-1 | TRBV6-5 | CAARGPNTEAFF | TGTGCCGCTAGGGGCCCGAACACTGAAGCTTTCTTT
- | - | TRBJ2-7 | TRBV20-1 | CSARDRGHNSYEQYF | TGCAGTGCTAGAGATAGGGGCCATAACTCCTACGAGCAGTACTTC
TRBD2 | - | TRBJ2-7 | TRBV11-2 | CASSLRGLAGVKNYEQYF | TGTGCCAGCAGTCTCCGAGGACTAGCGGGAGTAAAGAATTACGAGCAGTACTTC
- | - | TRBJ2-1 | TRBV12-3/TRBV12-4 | CASTLGAPGDEQFF | TGTGCCAGCACCTTGGGGGCTCCGGGGGATGAGCAGTTCTTC
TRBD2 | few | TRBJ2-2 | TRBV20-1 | CSARDPGRTKSGELFF | TGCAGTGCTAGAGACCCCGGGAGGACCAAGTCCGGGGAGCTGTTTTTT
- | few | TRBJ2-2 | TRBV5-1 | CASSKGGTTNTGELFF | TGCGCCAGCAGCAAGGGTGGGACAACGAACACCGGGGAGCTGTTTTTT
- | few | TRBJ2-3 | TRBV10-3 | CAIGDLGGTDTQYF | TGTGCCATCGGGGACCTTGGTGGCACAGATACGCAGTATTTT
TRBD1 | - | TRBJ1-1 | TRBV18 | CASSRLWTGKNTEAFF | TGTGCCAGCTCACGCTTATGGACAGGGAAAAACACTGAAGCTTTCTTT
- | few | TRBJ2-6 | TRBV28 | CASSFEGALMYGANVLTF | TGTGCCAGCAGTTTTGAAGGGGCCCTTATGTATGGGGCCAACGTCCTGACTTTC
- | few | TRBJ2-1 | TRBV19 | CANPEDGNEQFF | TGTGCCAACCCAGAAGACGGGAATGAGCAGTTCTTC
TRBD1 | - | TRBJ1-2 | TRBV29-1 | CSDTGGADLDGYTF | TGCAGCGATACAGGGGGCGCGGATTTAGACGGCTACACCTTC
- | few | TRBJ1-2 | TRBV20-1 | CSAMVNYGYTF | TGCAGTGCTATGGTAAACTATGGCTACACCTTC
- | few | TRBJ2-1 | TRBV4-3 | CASSQVLARNNEQFF | TGCGCCAGCAGCCAGGTTCTAGCGCGCAACAATGAGCAGTTCTTC
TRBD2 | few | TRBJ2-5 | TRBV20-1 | CSARRGPGLAGVEYF | TGCAGTGCTAGAAGGGGTCCTGGACTAGCGGGAGTCGAGTACTTC
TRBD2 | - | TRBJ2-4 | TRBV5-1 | CASSGRLAGGAKNIQYF | TGCGCCAGCAGCGGGAGACTAGCGGGAGGGGCCAAAAACATTCAGTACTTC
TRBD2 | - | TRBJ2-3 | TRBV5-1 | CASSPLAEITDTQYF | TGCGCCAGCAGCCCACTAGCGGAAATCACAGATACGCAGTATTTT
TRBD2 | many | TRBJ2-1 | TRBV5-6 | CASSTRLAKQFF | TGTGCCAGCAGCACCCGACTAGCGAAGCAGTTCTTC
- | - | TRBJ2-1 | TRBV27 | CASSLSPLNEQFF | TGTGCCAGCAGTTTATCCCCCTTGAATGAGCAGTTCTTC
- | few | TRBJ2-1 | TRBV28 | CASSVPPPGLALYNEQFF | TGTGCCAGCAGTGTCCCCCCACCGGGACTCGCCCTCTACAATGAGCAGTTCTTC
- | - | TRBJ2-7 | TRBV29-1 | CSVAGEYEQYF | TGCAGCGTTGCCGGGGAGTACGAGCAGTACTTC
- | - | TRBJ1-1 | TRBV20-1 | CSARGPAEAFF | TGCAGTGCTAGGGGGCCGGCTGAAGCTTTCTTT
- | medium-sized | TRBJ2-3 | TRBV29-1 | CSVAASDTQYF | TGCAGCGTTGCGGCTTCTGATACGCAGTATTTT
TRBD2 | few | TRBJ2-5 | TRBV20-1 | CSARISGRGETQYF | TGCAGTGCTAGAATTAGCGGGAGGGGAGAGACCCAGTACTTC
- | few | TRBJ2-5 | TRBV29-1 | CSAGFLRETQYF | TGCAGCGCCGGGTTCCTCCGGGAGACCCAGTACTTC
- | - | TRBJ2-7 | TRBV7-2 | CASSPNYRDEQYF | TGTGCCAGCAGCCCGAACTACAGAGACGAGCAGTACTTC
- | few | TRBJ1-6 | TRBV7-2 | CASSWGTVNSPLHF | TGTGCCAGCAGCTGGGGGACGGTAAATTCACCCCTCCACTTT
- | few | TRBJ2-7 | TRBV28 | CASTPSSGRLEKQYF | TGTGCCAGCACCCCCTCATCGGGACGGCTTGAGAAGCAGTACTTC
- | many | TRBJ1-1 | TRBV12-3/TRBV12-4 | CASSNDVGAFF | TGTGCCAGCAGTAACGACGTTGGAGCTTTCTTT
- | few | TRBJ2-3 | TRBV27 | CASSSRVADTQYF | TGTGCCAGCAGTTCCCGGGTAGCAGATACGCAGTATTTT
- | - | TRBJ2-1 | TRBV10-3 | CAISEFSGNEQFF | TGTGCCATCAGTGAGTTTTCGGGCAATGAGCAGTTCTTC
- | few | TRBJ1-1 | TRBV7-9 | CASSSSRGSRSTEAFF | TGTGCCAGCAGCTCGTCTCGCGGGTCCCGTTCCACTGAAGCTTTCTTT
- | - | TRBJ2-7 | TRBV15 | CATSRARVESYEQYF | TGTGCCACCAGCAGAGCCAGGGTGGAGTCCTACGAGCAGTACTTC
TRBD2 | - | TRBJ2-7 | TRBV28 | CASSLAGTRFFEQYF | TGTGCCAGCAGTTTAGCCGGGACTAGGTTCTTCGAGCAGTACTTC